Below are 25 T cell receptor beta chains sequenced from a single sample in a study of beta chain features in type 1 diabetes. Overall study results and limits: In all four CD4+ subsets, TCRB CDR3 length was significantly, moderately reduced in type 1 diabetes.

Which antigens these TCRs recognize remains unknown. Sequenced material consisted of expressed TCRB transcripts (all of the isolated RNA was reverse transcribed). Assay used: immunoSEQ multiplex PCR; TCRdb lists only in-frame clones, some missing. This table holds 300,000 to 400,000 clones, 13% found once. The sequenced sample was naive CD4+ T cells from blood. Receptor source: a woman in her late teens or twenties with type 1 diabetes.

The genes are TRBV18 and TRBJ2-1, with D tentatively TRBD2 (7 bases). The germline CDR1 and CDR2 sequences are KGHSH and LQKENI. V dropped 6 bases and J dropped 3 bases, with 15 bases sitting between them. CDR3 length: 15 residues. The CDR3 protein is CASSQQGGDYNEQFF. The CDR3 region has the DNA TGTGCCAGCTCGCAACAGGGAGGGGACTACAATGAGCAGTTCTTC.

This clone was detected only a few times. The chain carries TRBV5-1 and TRBJ2-5, with 9 bases matching TRBD1. V was clipped by 4 bases and J by 4 bases; unmatched bases: 5. Germline V gene data show CDR1 as SGHRS and CDR2 as YFSETQ. The CDR3 runs to 14 residues. In nucleotides, the CDR3 is TGCGCCAGCAGCGGGGACAGGGAACGAGAGACCCAGTACTTC. Translation: CASSGDRERETQYF.

V is TRBV5-4 and J is TRBJ2-1; 8 positions agree with TRBD1. From germline, CDR1 is SGHNT and CDR2 YYREEE (reference sequence). The J segment lost 6 bases and the V segment lost 0 bases, leaving 5 bases of the junction unmatched. The CDR3 loop spans 15 amino acids. CDR3: CASSLAIGQGNEQFF. In nucleotides, the CDR3 is TGTGCCAGCAGCTTGGCGATCGGACAGGGCAATGAGCAGTTCTTC.

The sample holds a few counts of this clone. The genes are TRBV2 and TRBJ2-1; TRBD2 might be the D (7 bases). Germline V CDR1 and CDR2: SNHLY, FYNNEI. The CDR3 loop spans 16 amino acids. V was pared by 5 bases and J by 2 bases, with 16 bases between. The CDR3 loop reads CASSLRGLAPYNEQFF. The CDR3 bases are TGTGCCAGCAGTCTGCGGGGGCTAGCACCCTACAATGAGCAGTTCTTC.

The chain couples TRBV30 to TRBJ1-1; D is unresolved. The CDR3 totals 12 residues. Germline V lookup: CDR1 GTSNPN, CDR2 SVGIG (reference sequence). V lost 7 bases, J lost 1 base, and 10 bases lay in between. For the CDR3, the DNA is TGTGCCTTATCCGACAAGAACACTGAAGCTTTCTTT. Protein sequence: CALSDKNTEAFF.

This clone was detected a few times. In DNA, the CDR3 is TGTGCCAGCTCACCGATGACAGTTTTCTCCTACGAGCAGTACTTC. It encodes CASSPMTVFSYEQYF. The chain joins TRBV18 to TRBJ2-7; D possibly corresponds to TRBD1 (5 bases). Germline V gene lookup returns CDR1 KGHSH and CDR2 LQKENI. V lost 3 bases and J 0 bases, leaving 12 bases between the germline ends. The CDR3 has 15 residues.

This clone was picked up a small number of times. The CDR3 nucleotides are TGTGCCTGGAGTGTAGTGCGGGGAAACACCATATATTTT. It specifies CAWSVVRGNTIYF. The chain carries TRBV30 and TRBJ1-3; D remains unclear. The CDR3 is 13 residues long. The V end was cut by 0 bases, the J end by 4 bases, with 7 bases between. CDR1 is GTSNPN and CDR2 is SVGIG in the germline V gene (reference sequence).

This chain uses TRBV5-1 with TRBJ2-3; 11 bases fit TRBD2. V was pared by 0 bases and J by 8 bases, with 8 bases of the junction left unmatched. The germline CDR1 and CDR2 sequences are SGHRS and YFSETQ. This CDR3 comprises 16 residues. The CDR3 sequence: CASSLGLAGGQGTQYF. The DNA of the CDR3 is TGCGCCAGCAGCTTGGGGCTAGCGGGAGGACAGGGTACGCAGTATTTT.

This clone was seen a few times. This sequence joins TRBV18 and TRBJ2-6, with 10 bases fitting TRBD1. Germline assignment: CDR1 KGHSH and CDR2 LQKENI. Trimming removed 6 bases from V and 1 base from J; junction bases left unmatched: 6. CDR3 length equals 17 residues. CDR3 amino acids: CASSSPGQGSGANVLTF. The CDR3 DNA sequence: TGTGCCAGCTCCTCCCCGGGACAGGGGTCTGGGGCCAACGTCCTGACTTTC.

In its sample, this clone was seen a few times. This chain links TRBV29-1 with TRBJ2-7; 8 bases are a match to TRBD2. Germline V CDR1 and CDR2: SQVTM, ANQGSEA. V trimming: 7 bases; J trimming: 2 bases; junction bases outside the gene matches: 7. This CDR3 contains 13 residues. The CDR3 nucleotides are TGCAGCGGGAAGAGTAGCGGGACCTACGAGCAGTACTTC. It is translated as CSGKSSGTYEQYF.

The chain joins TRBV25-1 to TRBJ2-5; D unclear. The CDR3 is made up of 11 amino acids. Germline V gives CDR1 MGHDK, CDR2 SYGVNS. Deletions cut 4 bases from V and 4 bases from J, with 4 bases between. In DNA form, the CDR3 reads TGTGCCAGCAGTGCTTCAGAGACCCAGTACTTC. This codes for CASSASETQYF.

The chain recombines TRBV13 with TRBJ2-1, with 8 bases that match TRBD2. Germline CDR1 and CDR2: PRHDT and FYEKMQ (reference sequence). The ends lost 3 bases at V and 5 bases at J; junction bases unmatched: 6. The CDR3 extends over 15 amino acids. CDR3 in amino acids: CASSFRAGGNNEQFF. In DNA, the CDR3 is TGTGCCAGCAGCTTTAGGGCGGGAGGAAACAATGAGCAGTTCTTC.

The chain employs TRBV7-2 and TRBJ1-2; D call uncertain. The CDR3 has 14 residues. Deletions cut 0 bases from V and 6 bases from J, with 11 bases between. Per the germline V gene, CDR1 is SGHTA and CDR2 is FQGNSA. CDR3 protein: CASSLARGDHGYTF. The CDR3 nucleotides are TGTGCCAGCAGCTTAGCCCGGGGAGACCATGGCTACACCTTC. Drawing the rest from reference TRBV7-2 and TRBJ1-2, the complete variable domain is GAGVSQSPSNKVTEKGKDVELRCDPISGHTALYWYRQSLGQGLEFLIYFQGNSAPDKSGLPSDRFSAERTGGSVSTLTIQRTQQEDSAVYLCASSLARGDHGYTFGSGTRLTVV.

The chain joins TRBV20-1 to TRBJ1-1; 7 nucleotides line up with TRBD1. This CDR3 contains 11 residues. V lost 4 bases to trimming and J lost 6 bases; unmatched junction nucleotides: 2. Germline CDR1 reads DFQATT; CDR2 reads SNEGSKA (reference sequence). The CDR3 DNA is TGCAGTGCTATGGGACAGTCTGAAGCTTTCTTT. It codes for CSAMGQSEAFF.

The chain joins TRBV5-1 to TRBJ2-7; no reliable D call. CDR3 length equals 13 residues. Germline CDR1 and CDR2: SGHRS and YFSETQ. The V and J ends lost 4 bases and 2 bases respectively, with 10 bases between them. Written as DNA, the CDR3 is TGCGCCAGCAGCCCTGAGTTCGCCTACGAGCAGTACTTC. This translates into CASSPEFAYEQYF.

The chain recombines TRBV15 with TRBJ1-1; 9 bases fit TRBD1. This CDR3 has 16 residues. Germline loops: CDR1 LNHNV, CDR2 YYDKDF (reference sequence). J gave up 4 bases and V 1 base, and 7 bases lay outside the gene matches. This CDR3 is CATSRVPGQGGTEAFF. The CDR3 nucleotides are TGTGCCACCAGCAGAGTTCCGGGACAGGGAGGCACTGAAGCTTTCTTT.

This clone was seen only a few times. This chain uses TRBV5-4 with TRBJ2-6, with 7 bases fitting TRBD1. Germline lookup yields CDR1 SGHNT and CDR2 YYREEE (reference sequence). The CDR3 extends over 16 amino acids. V lost 0 bases, J lost 4 bases, and 4 bases stayed unmatched. The DNA of the CDR3 is TGTGCCAGCAGCTTGGGGACAGGTACCGGGGCCAACGTCCTGACTTTC. Its translation: CASSLGTGTGANVLTF.

The chain has TRBV2 and TRBJ1-1, with a possible D match to TRBD1 (6 bases). CDR1 and CDR2 (germline): SNHLY, FYNNEI. This CDR3 is 14 amino acids long. Trimming took 4 bases from V and 0 from J, leaving 9 bases between them. CDR3 sequence reads: CASSGPGVNTEAFF. The CDR3 DNA is TGTGCCAGCAGTGGTCCAGGGGTGAACACTGAAGCTTTCTTT. The full variable domain, in which reference TRBV2 and TRBJ1-1 provide the parts outside the CDR3, is EPEVTQTPSHQVTQMGQEVILRCVPISNHLYFYWYRQILGQKVEFLVSFYNNEISEKSEIFDDQFSVERPDGSNFTLKIRSTKLEDSAMYFCASSGPGVNTEAFFGQGTRLTVV.

This clone was seen more than once but under ten times. The J gene is TRBJ2-7, the V gene TRBV11-3; the D is unclear. The ends were cut back, 3 bases at V and 3 bases at J, with 3 bases in the middle. Germline V lookup: CDR1 SGHNT, CDR2 YENEEA. The length of the CDR3 is 11 residues. The CDR3 loop is CASSFLYEQYF. CDR3 bases: TGTGCCAGCAGCTTCCTCTACGAGCAGTACTTC.

The chain employs TRBV30 and TRBJ1-2; 7 nucleotides agree with TRBD1. CDR3 length: 13 amino acids. Germline V gene lookup returns CDR1 GTSNPN and CDR2 SVGIG (reference sequence). V trimming: 0 bases; J trimming: 8 bases; junction bases outside the gene matches: 6. The CDR3 DNA reads TGTGCCTGGAGTGTACGAGGGGGCAGGGGCTACACCTTC. Translation gives CAWSVRGGRGYTF.

This clone has only a few counts. The chain uses TRBV4-1 and TRBJ2-1; 12 positions agree with TRBD1. The CDR3 has 15 amino acids. V trimming: 5 bases; J trimming: 6 bases; junction bases outside the gene matches: 5. The germline V gene has CDR1 MGHRA and CDR2 YSYEKL. This CDR3 is CASSLGQGARNEQFF. The CDR3 DNA sequence: TGCGCCAGCAGCTTGGGACAGGGGGCGCGCAATGAGCAGTTCTTC.

This chain links TRBV9 with TRBJ2-5, with D possibly TRBD2 on 5 matching bases. Germline V CDR1 and CDR2: SGDLS, YYNGEE. V lost 6 bases and J lost 0, with 12 bases in between. The CDR3 spans 14 residues. The CDR3 loop reads CASTSGKYQETQYF. CDR3 in DNA: TGTGCCAGCACCTCGGGGAAATACCAAGAGACCCAGTACTTC.

This clone was seen a handful of times. The V and J genes are TRBV5-4 and TRBJ2-5; D not certain. Germline values: CDR1 SGHNT, CDR2 YYREEE (reference sequence). The V end was cut by 4 bases, the J end by 2 bases, with 6 bases between. The CDR3 spans 12 residues. The CDR3: CASSLEQETQYF. The CDR3 bases are TGTGCCAGCAGCCTAGAGCAAGAGACCCAGTACTTC.

This chain links TRBV10-1 with TRBJ2-7; TRBD2 aligns across 10 bases. This CDR3 has 17 amino acids. Germline V gene sequence: CDR1 WNHNN, CDR2 SYGVQD (reference sequence). The junction had 11 bases not matched to a gene; V was cut back by 3 bases and J by 3 bases. The CDR3 region has the DNA TGCGCCAGCAGTGAAGTCAGGGCTAGCGGGAGAAACTACGAGCAGTACTTC. This translates into CASSEVRASGRNYEQYF.

The table lists this clone with a few counts. The chain employs TRBV29-1 and TRBJ2-7, with 7 positions matching TRBD1. Unmatched junction bases numbered 6, after V lost 4 bases and J lost 0 bases. Germline V gene sequence: CDR1 SQVTM, CDR2 ANQGSEA. The CDR3 has 14 residues. The CDR3 protein is CSVVGTESSYEQYF. As DNA, the CDR3 is TGCAGCGTTGTAGGGACAGAGAGCTCCTACGAGCAGTACTTC.